This T cell receptor (beta chain) was obtained from a study of patients and donors after allogeneic stem cell transplantation. Germline-derived CDR1 and CDR2 are MDHEN and SYDVKM. V was clipped by 6 bases and J by 0 bases, with 12 bases between them. The CDR3 loop spans 14 amino acids. TCRdb itself ran the RT-PCR reads through MiXCR, one entry per CDR3 protein. The sample holds approximately 200,000 distinct CDR3 sequences, around an eighth seen once. This clonotype was counted only a few times. Sequenced: blood, either unsorted or a sorted T cell fraction (not recorded which). The genes are TRBV28 and TRBJ2-7; the D gene could be TRBD1 or TRBD2 (5 bases each). This sequence originates from a human donor who was either an allogeneic HSCT recipient or a stem cell or donor lymphocyte infusion donor (not recorded which). It is not recorded whose cells these are; they may come from a transplant donor. CDR3 DNA sequence: TGTGCCAGCAGCCTGGGGGACCACTCCTACGAGCAGTACTTC. Protein product: CASSLGDHSYEQYF.